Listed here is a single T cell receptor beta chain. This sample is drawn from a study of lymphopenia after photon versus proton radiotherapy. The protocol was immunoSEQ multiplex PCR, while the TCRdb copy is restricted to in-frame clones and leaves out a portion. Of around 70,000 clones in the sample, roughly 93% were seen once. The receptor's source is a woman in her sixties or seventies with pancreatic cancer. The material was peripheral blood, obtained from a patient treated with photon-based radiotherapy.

CDR3 nucleotides: TGTGCCAGCAGTTACTCGGGTAGCGCGTCGGAGACCCAGTACTTC. This sequence encodes CASSYSGSASETQYF. The chain has TRBV6-6 and TRBJ2-5; D is perhaps TRBD2 (5 bases). There are 15 residues in the CDR3. Germline V gives CDR1 MNHNY, CDR2 SVGAGI (reference sequence). Between the trimmed V and J ends, which lost 0 bases and 5 bases, there was a span of 13 bases.